A single sample gave rise to the 32 T cell receptor beta chains below, sequenced in a study of monozygotic twins with inflammatory bowel disease. TCRdb processed the 5' RACE reads again and assigns one entry to each CDR3 protein, with no DNA. The sample table includes fewer than 350,000 distinct CDR3 sequences. Sequencing was performed on blood. The receptors stem from a human donor with ulcerative colitis or Crohn's disease, or a healthy co-twin of an affected twin (not recorded which).

The V gene is TRBV6-1, the J gene TRBJ2-7; TCRdb's D gene call, TRBD1, goes unchecked for lack of DNA. The CDR3 is made up of 14 amino acids. Germline V gene data show CDR1 as MNHNS and CDR2 as SASEGT. Here the CDR3 reads CASSRAGTDYEQYF.

This chain joins TRBV7-9 and TRBJ2-4. This CDR3 contains 11 residues. The V gene's germline CDR1 is SEHNR and CDR2 FQNEAQ (reference sequence). This CDR3 is CASSLGSSLFF.

This CDR3 reads CAWITPGQLFFYGYTF. This rearrangement joins TRBV30 to TRBJ1-2; TCRdb outputs TRBD1, but without DNA this stays unchecked. Germline loops: CDR1 GTSNPN, CDR2 SVGIG (reference sequence). There are 16 residues in the CDR3.

The chain's CDR3 is CASSLEGGQEQPQHF. V usage is TRBV5-8 and J usage is TRBJ1-5; the TRBD1 assignment by TCRdb is unverifiable without DNA. This CDR3 region has 15 residues. The germline CDR1 and CDR2 sequences are SGHTS and YDEGEE.

The chain links TRBV7-9 to TRBJ2-1; without DNA, the TCRdb call of TRBD1 cannot be checked. The CDR3 covers 14 residues. Per the germline V gene, CDR1 is SEHNR and CDR2 is FQNEAQ (reference sequence). The CDR3 region is CASSPARDLNEQFF.

The chain is built from TRBV19 and TRBJ2-1; absent DNA, TCRdb's TRBD1 call cannot be checked. Germline CDR1 and CDR2: LNHDA and SQIVND (reference sequence). The CDR3 totals 18 residues. The CDR3 loop reads CASSRWDRGKGTKNEQFF.

This chain uses TRBV10-3 with TRBJ2-5; the TCRdb D gene call, TRBD2, has no DNA to confirm it. The CDR3 consists of 15 residues. Germline CDR1 and CDR2: ENHRY and SYGVKD. CDR3 amino acids: CAISEPGLAQETQYF.

The rearrangement joins TRBV5-1 to TRBJ2-7; TCRdb proposes TRBD2, but this gene call is untestable without DNA. The CDR3 is 14 amino acids. Germline CDR1 and CDR2: SGHRS and YFSETQ. CDR3 loop: CASSWTSGDYEQYF.

The J gene is TRBJ1-1, the V gene TRBV10-3; without DNA, the TCRdb call of TRBD1 cannot be checked. CDR3 length: 15 residues. Germline V gene lookup returns CDR1 ENHRY and CDR2 SYGVKD. The CDR3 loop reads CASRDRGRVGTEAFF.

The CDR3 region is CSARAYRGGETQYF. The genes are TRBV20-1 and TRBJ2-5; no DNA is available, so the TRBD1 call from TCRdb remains unchecked. This CDR3 is built from 14 residues. CDR1 is DFQATT and CDR2 is SNEGSKA in the germline V gene (reference sequence).

V is TRBV7-2 and J is TRBJ2-1; lacking DNA, the TRBD2 call made by TCRdb goes unchecked. The CDR3 runs to 17 residues. CDR1 and CDR2 from the germline V gene are SGHTA and FQGNSA. The CDR3 is CASSLAPGTSGYNEQFF.

The chain has TRBV6-6 and TRBJ2-5; TCRdb returns TRBD1, unconfirmable since there is no DNA. The CDR3 loop spans 11 amino acids. Per germline, CDR1 MNHNY and CDR2 SVGAGI (reference sequence). The CDR3 sequence is CATSPGIIQYF.

The chain has TRBV20-1 and TRBJ2-7; TCRdb's D gene call, TRBD2, goes unchecked for lack of DNA. CDR3 length: 12 amino acids. The germline V gene encodes CDR1 DFQATT and CDR2 SNEGSKA (reference sequence). CDR3 in amino acids: CSARPSNIEQYF.

The chain employs TRBV12-3 or TRBV12-4 and TRBJ1-5; TCRdb's D call, TRBD1, is unchecked because there is no DNA. This CDR3 comprises 19 residues. CDR3 sequence: CASSFSGKDRYYSNQPQHF.

V and J are TRBV24-1 and TRBJ2-1; TCRdb calls TRBD1, which cannot be checked without DNA. CDR3 length equals 15 residues. Germline V gene data show CDR1 as KGHDR and CDR2 as SFDVKD. The CDR3 protein is CATSDLGARGYEQFF.

The rearrangement joins TRBV28 to TRBJ2-5; TCRdb returns TRBD2, unconfirmable since there is no DNA. Germline V gene sequence: CDR1 MDHEN, CDR2 SYDVKM. The CDR3 is 15 amino acids. CDR3 protein: CASSLTSGGAQTQYF.

The chain joins TRBV4-2 to TRBJ1-1. Per germline, CDR1 LGHNA and CDR2 YNFKEQ. The CDR3 has 17 amino acids. CDR3 amino acids: CASSQEAALGLNTEAFF.

This chain joins TRBV11-2 and TRBJ2-1. The V gene's germline CDR1 is SGHAT and CDR2 FQNNGV. This CDR3 has 12 residues. Here the CDR3 reads CASSFYGNEQFF.

The genes are TRBV27 and TRBJ2-5; the TCRdb D gene call, TRBD2, has no DNA to confirm it. The CDR3 covers 16 residues. Germline V gene sequence: CDR1 MNHEY, CDR2 SMNVEV (reference sequence). The chain's CDR3 is CASSLGRAEGDRTQYF.

The chain is built from TRBV29-1 and TRBJ1-2. The CDR3 covers 11 residues. The germline V gene encodes CDR1 SQVTM and CDR2 ANQGSEA. The CDR3 loop reads CSVIGPYGYTF.

The chain has TRBV12-3 or TRBV12-4 and TRBJ2-7. This CDR3 region has 13 residues. The CDR3: CASSLNRHYEQYF.

This chain connects TRBV14 to TRBJ2-7; TCRdb calls TRBD2, which cannot be checked without DNA. This CDR3 contains 14 residues. The V gene's germline CDR1 is SGHDN and CDR2 FVKESK. The CDR3 loop is CASSQVLAVNEQYF. The variable domain in full, with the rest retrieved from reference TRBV14 and TRBJ2-7, is EAGVTQFPSHSVIEKGQTVTLRCDPISGHDNLYWYRRVMGKEIKFLLHFVKESKQDESGMPNNRFLAERTGGTYSTLKVQPAELEDSGVYFCASSQVLAVNEQYFGPGTRLTVT.

The V call is TRBV30, the J call TRBJ2-2. The length of the CDR3 is 14 residues. Germline values: CDR1 GTSNPN, CDR2 SVGIG (reference sequence). The CDR3 loop is CAWSLAVNTGELFF.

The V and J genes are TRBV12-3 or TRBV12-4 and TRBJ2-7; TCRdb returns TRBD1, unconfirmable since there is no DNA. CDR3 length equals 17 residues. The chain's CDR3 is CASSLGRRIPLSYEQYF.

CDR3: CASSPRASTNEKLFF. The chain couples TRBV5-1 to TRBJ1-4. The V gene's germline CDR1 is SGHRS and CDR2 YFSETQ. The CDR3 has 15 amino acids.

This chain links TRBV10-3 with TRBJ2-2; checking the TCRdb D call of TRBD2 is not possible without DNA. The CDR3 is 15 residues long. CDR1 and CDR2 from the germline V gene are ENHRY and SYGVKD. The CDR3: CAIRTLAVNTGELFF.

The rearrangement uses TRBV20-1 and TRBJ1-2; TCRdb proposes TRBD1, but this gene call is untestable without DNA. Germline V gene data show CDR1 as DFQATT and CDR2 as SNEGSKA (reference sequence). The CDR3 has 13 residues. The CDR3 here is CSARAQGNYGYTF.

The chain carries TRBV7-9 and TRBJ2-1; without DNA, the TCRdb call of TRBD1 cannot be checked. This CDR3 has 15 amino acids. Germline CDR1 is SEHNR and CDR2 is FQNEAQ (reference sequence). The chain's CDR3 is CASSPGRGVRDEQFF.

CDR3 loop: CASSSSGSGTGELFF. V and J are TRBV7-9 and TRBJ2-2; the D gene TCRdb calls, TRBD2, cannot be checked with no DNA. The germline V gene encodes CDR1 SEHNR and CDR2 FQNEAQ (reference sequence). This CDR3 spans 15 amino acids.

The V gene is TRBV6-4, the J gene TRBJ2-3; TCRdb's assignment of TRBD1 cannot be checked, as there is no DNA. Per germline, CDR1 MRHNA and CDR2 SNTAGT. The CDR3 is 14 residues long. Here the CDR3 reads CASSDKGGTDTQYF.

The J gene is TRBJ1-6, the V gene TRBV28. Germline-derived CDR1 and CDR2 are MDHEN and SYDVKM. The CDR3 contains 16 residues. CDR3 residues: CASSPRVFGYNSPLHF.

The chain links TRBV29-1 to TRBJ2-1; TCRdb gives TRBD1 as the D gene, but with no DNA this cannot be confirmed. The CDR3 consists of 16 residues. CDR1 and CDR2 from the germline V gene are SQVTM and ANQGSEA. CDR3 loop: CSVEDRGGSSYNEQFF.